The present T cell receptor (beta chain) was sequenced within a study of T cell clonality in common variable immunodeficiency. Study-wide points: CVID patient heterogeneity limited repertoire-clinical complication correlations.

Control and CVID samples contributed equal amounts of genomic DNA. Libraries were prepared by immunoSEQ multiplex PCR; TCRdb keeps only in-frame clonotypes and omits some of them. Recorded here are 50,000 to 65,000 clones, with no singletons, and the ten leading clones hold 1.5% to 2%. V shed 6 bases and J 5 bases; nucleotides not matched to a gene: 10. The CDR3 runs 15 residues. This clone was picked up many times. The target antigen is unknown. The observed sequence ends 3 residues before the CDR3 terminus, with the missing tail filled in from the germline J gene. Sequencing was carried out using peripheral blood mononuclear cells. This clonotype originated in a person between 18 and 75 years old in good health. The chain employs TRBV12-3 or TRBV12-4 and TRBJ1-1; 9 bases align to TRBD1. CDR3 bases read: TGTGCCAGCAGCCGTTTAGGGACAGGGATAACTGAA. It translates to CASSRLGTGITE. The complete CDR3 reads CASSRLGTGITEAFF.